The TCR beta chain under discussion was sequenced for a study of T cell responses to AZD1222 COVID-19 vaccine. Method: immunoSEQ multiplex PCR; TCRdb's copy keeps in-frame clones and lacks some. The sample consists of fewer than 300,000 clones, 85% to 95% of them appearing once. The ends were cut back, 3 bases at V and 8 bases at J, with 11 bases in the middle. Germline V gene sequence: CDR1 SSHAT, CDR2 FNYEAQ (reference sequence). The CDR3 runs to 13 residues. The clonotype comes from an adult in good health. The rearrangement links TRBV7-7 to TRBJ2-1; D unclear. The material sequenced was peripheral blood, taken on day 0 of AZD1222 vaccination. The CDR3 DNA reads TGTGCCAGCAGCTTGGCCCTTTGGGATGAGCAGTTCTTC. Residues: CASSLALWDEQFF.